This T cell receptor (beta chain) was documented in a study of blood T cell repertoires in COVID-19. About the study: PBMCs, B-cell-depleted T cells, or T cells were the source of the cDNA or gDNA that made up the material.

Authors' data handling: Cell counts per sample came from amplifying reference gene primers. Clones were sequenced by immunoSEQ multiplex PCR, and TCRdb holds only the in-frame ones, with some missing. V, J and clone size are taken as reported in that table, and D and trimming were inferred from the DNA itself. This sample has about 25,000 clones, with around 88% found just once. Germline CDR1 reads SSHAT; CDR2 reads FNYEAQ (reference sequence). The CDR3 contains 14 residues. Comments on this clone: Sequence at one end of the junction differs from germline and may be a read error.

The chain carries TRBV7-7 and TRBJ2-5; D might be TRBD2 (6 bases). This TCR was sampled from a human donor with active COVID-19. The donor label of this sample is uncertain. The specimen was peripheral blood. CDR3 protein: CASSSLTGEETQYF. The CDR3 DNA follows: TGTGCTAGCAGCTCTCTGACGGGAGAAGAGACCCAGTACTTC.